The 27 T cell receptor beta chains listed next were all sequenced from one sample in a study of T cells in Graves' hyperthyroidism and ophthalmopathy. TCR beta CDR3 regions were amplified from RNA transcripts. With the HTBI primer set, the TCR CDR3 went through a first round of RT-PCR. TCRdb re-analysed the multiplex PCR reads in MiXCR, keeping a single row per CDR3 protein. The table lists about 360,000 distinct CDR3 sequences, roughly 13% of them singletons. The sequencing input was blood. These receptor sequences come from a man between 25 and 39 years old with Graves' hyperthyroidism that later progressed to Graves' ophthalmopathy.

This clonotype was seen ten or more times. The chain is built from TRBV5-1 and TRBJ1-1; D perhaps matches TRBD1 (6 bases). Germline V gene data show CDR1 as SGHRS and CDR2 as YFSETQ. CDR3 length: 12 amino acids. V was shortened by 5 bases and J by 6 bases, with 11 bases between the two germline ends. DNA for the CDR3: TGCGCCAGCAGAAGCGAGGGGGCTGAAGCTTTCTTT. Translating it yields CASRSEGAEAFF.

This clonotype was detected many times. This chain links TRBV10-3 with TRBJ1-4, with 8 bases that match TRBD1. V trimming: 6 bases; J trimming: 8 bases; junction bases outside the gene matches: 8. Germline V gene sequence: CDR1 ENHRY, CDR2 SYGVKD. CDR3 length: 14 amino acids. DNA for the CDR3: TGTGCCATCAGACCGGACAGGGACGGGGAAAAACTGTTTTTT. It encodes CAIRPDRDGEKLFF.

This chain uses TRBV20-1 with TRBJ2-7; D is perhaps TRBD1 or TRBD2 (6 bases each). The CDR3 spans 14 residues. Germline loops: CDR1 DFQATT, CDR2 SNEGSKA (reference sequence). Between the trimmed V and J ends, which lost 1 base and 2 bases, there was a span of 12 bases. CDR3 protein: CSARVTGRTYEQYF. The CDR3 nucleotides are TGCAGTGCTAGAGTTACAGGGAGGACCTACGAGCAGTACTTC.

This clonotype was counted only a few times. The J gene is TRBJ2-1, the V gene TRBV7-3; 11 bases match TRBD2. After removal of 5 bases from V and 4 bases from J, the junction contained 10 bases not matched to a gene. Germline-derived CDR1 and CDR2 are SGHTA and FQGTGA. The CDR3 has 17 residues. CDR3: CASSAPAGTSGYNEQFF. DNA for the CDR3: TGTGCCAGCAGCGCCCCGGCCGGGACTAGCGGTTACAATGAGCAGTTCTTC.

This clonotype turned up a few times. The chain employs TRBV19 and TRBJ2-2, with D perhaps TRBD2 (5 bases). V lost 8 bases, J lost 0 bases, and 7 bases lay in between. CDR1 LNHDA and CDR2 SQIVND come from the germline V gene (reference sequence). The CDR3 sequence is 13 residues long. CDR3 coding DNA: TGTGCCAGTCGGACTGCGAACACCGGGGAGCTGTTTTTT. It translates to CASRTANTGELFF.

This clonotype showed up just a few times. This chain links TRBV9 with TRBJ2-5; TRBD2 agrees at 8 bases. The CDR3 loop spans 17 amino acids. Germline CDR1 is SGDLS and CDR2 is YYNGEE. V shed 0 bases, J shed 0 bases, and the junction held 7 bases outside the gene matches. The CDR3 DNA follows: TGTGCCAGCAGCGTAGGGGGAACGGGGGGGTACCAAGAGACCCAGTACTTC. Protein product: CASSVGGTGGYQETQYF.

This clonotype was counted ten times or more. CDR3 protein: CASSLVTPEAFF. In DNA, the CDR3 is TGTGCCAGCAGCTTAGTTACTCCTGAAGCTTTCTTT. V and J are TRBV7-9 and TRBJ1-1; D is unresolved. V lost 1 base to trimming and J lost 6 bases, with 6 bases between them. The CDR3 is 12 amino acids. Germline-derived CDR1 and CDR2 are SEHNR and FQNEAQ (reference sequence).

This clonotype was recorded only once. The CDR3 loop reads CAIGRGLYEQYF. The CDR3 DNA is TGTGCCATCGGGAGGGGGCTCTACGAGCAGTACTTC. The V call is TRBV10-3, the J call TRBJ2-7, with D perhaps assigned TRBD1 or TRBD2 (7 bases each). Germline V CDR1 and CDR2: ENHRY, SYGVKD. Trimming stripped 8 bases from V and 3 bases from J, with 11 bases between. The CDR3 has 12 amino acids.

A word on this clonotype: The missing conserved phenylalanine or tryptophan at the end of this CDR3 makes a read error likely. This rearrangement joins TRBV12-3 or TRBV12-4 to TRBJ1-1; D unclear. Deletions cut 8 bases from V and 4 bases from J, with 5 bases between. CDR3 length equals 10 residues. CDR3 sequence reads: CASRGTEAFL. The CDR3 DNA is TGTGCCAGCCGGGGCACTGAAGCTTTCCTT.

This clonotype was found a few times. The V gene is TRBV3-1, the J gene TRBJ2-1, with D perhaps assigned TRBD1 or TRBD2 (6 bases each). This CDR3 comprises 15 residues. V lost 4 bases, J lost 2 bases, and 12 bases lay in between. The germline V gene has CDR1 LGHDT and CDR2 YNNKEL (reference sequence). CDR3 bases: TGTGCCAGCAGCCCCCGACGGGGGCCCTACAATGAGCAGTTCTTC. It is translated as CASSPRRGPYNEQFF.

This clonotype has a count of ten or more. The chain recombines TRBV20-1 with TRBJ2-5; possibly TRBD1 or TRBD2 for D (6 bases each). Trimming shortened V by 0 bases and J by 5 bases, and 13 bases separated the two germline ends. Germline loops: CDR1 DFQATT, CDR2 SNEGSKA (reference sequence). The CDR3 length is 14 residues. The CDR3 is CSARDGGFRETQYF. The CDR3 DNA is TGCAGTGCTAGAGACGGGGGCTTTAGGGAGACCCAGTACTTC.

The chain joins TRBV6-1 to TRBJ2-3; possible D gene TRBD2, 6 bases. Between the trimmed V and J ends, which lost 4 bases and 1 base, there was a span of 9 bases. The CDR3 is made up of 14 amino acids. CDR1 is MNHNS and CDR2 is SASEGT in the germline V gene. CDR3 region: CASSGGEGTDTQYF. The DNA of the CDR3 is TGTGCCAGCAGTGGGGGGGAGGGCACAGATACGCAGTATTTT.

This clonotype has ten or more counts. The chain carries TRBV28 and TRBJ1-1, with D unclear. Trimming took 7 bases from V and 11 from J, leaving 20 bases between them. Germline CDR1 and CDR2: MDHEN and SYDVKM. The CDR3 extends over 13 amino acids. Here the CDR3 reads CASIPHPKAGAFF. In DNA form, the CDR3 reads TGTGCCAGCATCCCGCACCCTAAAGCGGGCGCTTTCTTT.

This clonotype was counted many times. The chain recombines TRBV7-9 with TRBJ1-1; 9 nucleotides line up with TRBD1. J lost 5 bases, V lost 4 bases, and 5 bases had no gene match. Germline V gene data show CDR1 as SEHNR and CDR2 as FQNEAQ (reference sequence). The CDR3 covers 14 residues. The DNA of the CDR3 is TGTGCCAGCAGCTGGACAGGGGCTTTGACTGAAGCTTTCTTT. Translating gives CASSWTGALTEAFF.

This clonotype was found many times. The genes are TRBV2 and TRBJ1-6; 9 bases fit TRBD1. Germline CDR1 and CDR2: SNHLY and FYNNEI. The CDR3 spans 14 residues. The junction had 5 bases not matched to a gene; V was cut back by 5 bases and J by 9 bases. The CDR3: CASSTRDRVSPLHF. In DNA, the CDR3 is TGTGCCAGCAGTACACGGGACAGGGTTTCACCCCTCCACTTT. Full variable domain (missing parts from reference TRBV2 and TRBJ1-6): EPEVTQTPSHQVTQMGQEVILRCVPISNHLYFYWYRQILGQKVEFLVSFYNNEISEKSEIFDDQFSVERPDGSNFTLKIRSTKLEDSAMYFCASSTRDRVSPLHFGNGTRLTVT.

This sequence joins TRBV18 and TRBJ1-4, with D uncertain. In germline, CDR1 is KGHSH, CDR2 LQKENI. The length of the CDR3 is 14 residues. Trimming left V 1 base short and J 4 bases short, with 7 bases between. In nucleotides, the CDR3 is TGTGCCAGCTCACCACGGGGTTTTAATGAAAAACTGTTTTTT. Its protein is CASSPRGFNEKLFF.

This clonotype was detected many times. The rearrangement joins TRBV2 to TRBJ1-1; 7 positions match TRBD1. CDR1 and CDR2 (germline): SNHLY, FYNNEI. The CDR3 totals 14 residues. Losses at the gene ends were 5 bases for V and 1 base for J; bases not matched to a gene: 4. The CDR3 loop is CASSKRDRNTEAFF. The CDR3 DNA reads TGTGCCAGCAGTAAACGGGACAGGAACACTGAAGCTTTCTTT.

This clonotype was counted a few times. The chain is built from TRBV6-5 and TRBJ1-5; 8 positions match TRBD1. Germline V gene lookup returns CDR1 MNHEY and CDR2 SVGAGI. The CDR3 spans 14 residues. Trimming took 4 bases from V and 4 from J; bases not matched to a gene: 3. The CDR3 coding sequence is TGTGCCAGCAGTTGGACAGGGCCAAATCAGCCCCAGCATTTT. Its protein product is CASSWTGPNQPQHF.

The CDR3 sequence: CASNSGGEKLFF. Written as DNA, the CDR3 is TGTGCCAGCAACTCAGGGGGTGAAAAACTGTTTTTT. This chain uses TRBV7-9 with TRBJ1-4; TRBD1 matches 7 bases. Per the germline V gene, CDR1 is SEHNR and CDR2 is FQNEAQ (reference sequence). V trimming: 7 bases; J trimming: 7 bases; junction bases outside the gene matches: 3. This CDR3 contains 12 residues.

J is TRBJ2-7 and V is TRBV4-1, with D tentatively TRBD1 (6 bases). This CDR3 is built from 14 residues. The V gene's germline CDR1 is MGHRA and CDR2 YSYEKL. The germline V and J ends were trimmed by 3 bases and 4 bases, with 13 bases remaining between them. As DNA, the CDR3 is TGCGCCAGCAGCCACCGTCTGACAGGTTACGAGCAGTACTTC. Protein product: CASSHRLTGYEQYF.

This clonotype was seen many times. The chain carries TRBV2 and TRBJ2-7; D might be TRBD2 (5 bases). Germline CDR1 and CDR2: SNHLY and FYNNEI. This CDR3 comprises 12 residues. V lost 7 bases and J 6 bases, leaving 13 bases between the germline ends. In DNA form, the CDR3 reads TGTGCCAGCACCCACTGGGAGCGCGAGCAGTACTTC. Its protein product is CASTHWEREQYF.

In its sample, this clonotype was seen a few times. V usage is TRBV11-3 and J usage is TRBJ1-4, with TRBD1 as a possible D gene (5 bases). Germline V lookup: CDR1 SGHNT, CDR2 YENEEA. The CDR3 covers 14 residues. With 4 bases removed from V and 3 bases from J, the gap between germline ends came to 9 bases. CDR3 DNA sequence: TGTGCCAGCAGCTGGACACCACCTAATGAAAAACTGTTTTTT. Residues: CASSWTPPNEKLFF.

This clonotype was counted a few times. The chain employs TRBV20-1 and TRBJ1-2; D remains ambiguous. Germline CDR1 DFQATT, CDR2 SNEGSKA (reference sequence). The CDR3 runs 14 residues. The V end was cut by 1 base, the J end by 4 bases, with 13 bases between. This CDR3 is CSARGQTLSYGYTF. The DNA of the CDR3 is TGCAGTGCTAGAGGGCAGACCCTATCCTATGGCTACACCTTC.

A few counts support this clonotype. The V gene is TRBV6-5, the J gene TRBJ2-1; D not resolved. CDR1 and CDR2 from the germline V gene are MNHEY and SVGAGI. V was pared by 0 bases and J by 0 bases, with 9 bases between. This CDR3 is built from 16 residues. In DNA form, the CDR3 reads TGTGCCAGCAGTTACTCATACGTGATCTCCTACAATGAGCAGTTCTTC. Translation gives CASSYSYVISYNEQFF.

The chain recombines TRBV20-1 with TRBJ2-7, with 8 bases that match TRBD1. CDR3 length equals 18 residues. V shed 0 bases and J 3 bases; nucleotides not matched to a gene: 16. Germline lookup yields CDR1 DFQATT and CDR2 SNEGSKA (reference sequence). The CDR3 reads CSARDRGTGGGNYYEQYF. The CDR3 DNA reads TGCAGTGCTAGAGACCGGGGGACAGGTGGGGGAAATTACTACGAGCAGTACTTC.

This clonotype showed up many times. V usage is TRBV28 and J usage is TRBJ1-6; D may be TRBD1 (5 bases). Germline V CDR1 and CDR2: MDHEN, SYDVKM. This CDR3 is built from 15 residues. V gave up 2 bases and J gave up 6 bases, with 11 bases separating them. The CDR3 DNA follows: TGTGCCAGCAGTTTACCCGGACAAACTAATTCACCCCTCCACTTT. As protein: CASSLPGQTNSPLHF. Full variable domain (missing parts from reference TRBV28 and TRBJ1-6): DVKVTQSSRYLVKRTGEKVFLECVQDMDHENMFWYRQDPGLGLRLIYFSYDVKMKEKGDIPEGYSVSREKKERFSLILESASTNQTSMYLCASSLPGQTNSPLHFGNGTRLTVT.

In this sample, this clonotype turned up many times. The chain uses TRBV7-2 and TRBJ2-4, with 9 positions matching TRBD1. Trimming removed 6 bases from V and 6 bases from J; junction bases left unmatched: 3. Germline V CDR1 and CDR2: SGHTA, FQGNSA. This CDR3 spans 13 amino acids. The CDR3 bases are TGTGCCAGCAGACAGGGACAGGGAAACATTCAGTACTTC. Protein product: CASRQGQGNIQYF.